These 11 T cell receptor beta chains share one sample of origin, sequenced in a study of T cells in Graves' hyperthyroidism and ophthalmopathy. RNA transcripts served as the template for amplifying TCR beta CDR3 regions. The HTBI primer set was used in a first-round RT-PCR of the TCR CDR3. Each CDR3 protein gets one entry after TCRdb re-called the multiplex PCR reads with MiXCR. The data hold approximately 640,000 distinct CDR3 sequences, with roughly 17% observed a single time. The sample taken for sequencing was blood. These receptors were collected from a middle-aged man with Graves' hyperthyroidism.

This clonotype came up a few times. CDR3 DNA: TGTGCCAGCAGCTTGGGGTTCCTAACAGGGAGGTCGACAGAGACCCAGTACTTC. Translation: CASSLGFLTGRSTETQYF. The chain carries TRBV5-5 and TRBJ2-5; perhaps D is TRBD1 or TRBD2 (6 bases each). Germline CDR1 is SGHKS and CDR2 is YYEKEE (reference sequence). The CDR3 has 18 amino acids. V gave up 0 bases and J gave up 4 bases, with 22 bases separating them.

This clonotype was picked up many times. The rearrangement links TRBV19 to TRBJ1-1, with 7 bases that match TRBD1. Germline CDR1 is LNHDA and CDR2 is SQIVND (reference sequence). This CDR3 comprises 14 residues. V dropped 3 bases and J dropped 1; count of bases not matched to a gene: 2. CDR3 loop: CASSMNRGNTEAFF. As DNA, the CDR3 is TGTGCCAGTAGTATGAACAGGGGGAACACTGAAGCTTTCTTT. The full variable domain, its missing parts supplied by reference TRBV19 and TRBJ1-1, is DGGITQSPKYLFRKEGQNVTLSCEQNLNHDAMYWYRQDPGQGLRLIYYSQIVNDFQKGDIAEGYSVSREKKESFPLTVTSAQKNPTAFYLCASSMNRGNTEAFFGQGTRLTVV.

This clonotype was detected only a few times. The chain joins TRBV4-2 to TRBJ1-3; 11 positions match TRBD1. Per the germline V gene, CDR1 is LGHNA and CDR2 is YNFKEQ. Trimming took 4 bases from V and 5 from J; bases not matched to a gene: 4. This CDR3 has 15 residues. CDR3 residues: CASSPGQGARNTIYF. DNA for the CDR3: TGTGCCAGCAGCCCAGGACAGGGGGCGAGAAACACCATATATTTT.

The sample holds many counts of this clonotype. The V gene is TRBV2, the J gene TRBJ2-1; 13 bases align to TRBD2. The V segment lost 6 bases and the J segment 4 bases; nucleotides outside the gene matches: 6. The CDR3 consists of 16 residues. Germline V gene data show CDR1 as SNHLY and CDR2 as FYNNEI. The CDR3 sequence: CASSPTSGRGYNEQFF. Written as DNA, the CDR3 is TGTGCCAGCAGCCCCACTAGCGGGAGGGGTTACAATGAGCAGTTCTTC.

This clonotype was observed a few times. The V and J genes are TRBV9 and TRBJ2-2; the D gene is possibly TRBD1 (5 bases). The CDR3 covers 16 residues. Germline values: CDR1 SGDLS, CDR2 YYNGEE. V shed 4 bases and J shed 4 bases, with 17 bases lying between them. The CDR3 coding sequence is TGTGCCAGCAGCCCTCGATCTCGACAGATCACCGGGGAGCTGTTTTTT. This sequence encodes CASSPRSRQITGELFF.

This clonotype was detected only a few times. This chain links TRBV18 with TRBJ2-1; D is ambiguous. Trimming took off 0 bases at V and 7 bases at J, with 16 bases between the two ends. The CDR3 sequence is 16 residues long. Germline loops: CDR1 KGHSH, CDR2 LQKENI. The CDR3 spells CASSPPSYGGTNEQFF. The DNA for the CDR3 is TGTGCCAGCTCACCACCGTCTTATGGCGGCACTAATGAGCAGTTCTTC.

The V gene is TRBV4-3, the J gene TRBJ2-1; the match to TRBD1 covers 8 bases. V trimming: 3 bases; J trimming: 7 bases; junction bases outside the gene matches: 8. CDR3 length equals 15 residues. Germline V gene data show CDR1 as LGHNA and CDR2 as YSLEER. In DNA, the CDR3 is TGCGCCAGCAGCCACCAGTCGGACAGGGAAAATGAGCAGTTCTTC. Translated, it gives CASSHQSDRENEQFF.

This clonotype was picked up a small number of times. A much larger clone differs from this one at a single base, so this may be a read error. V usage is TRBV27 and J usage is TRBJ1-4, with TRBD1 identical over 7 bases. Per the germline V gene, CDR1 is MNHEY and CDR2 is SMNVEV (reference sequence). The CDR3 is 14 amino acids. V was clipped by 4 bases and J by 3 bases; unmatched bases: 2. CDR3 bases: TGTGCCAGCAGTTCCGACAGGGCTAATGAAAAACTGTTTTTT. It encodes CASSSDRANEKLFF.

This clonotype was detected only a few times. J is TRBJ1-1 and V is TRBV5-1; D is unresolved. The CDR3 contains 15 residues. From germline, CDR1 is SGHRS and CDR2 YFSETQ. The V end lost 0 bases, the J end lost 3 bases, and 12 bases lay between the germline ends. CDR3 nucleotides: TGCGCCAGCAGCTTGGCTGCGGGTATAGACACTGAAGCTTTCTTT. It translates to CASSLAAGIDTEAFF.

There are many counts of this clonotype. V usage is TRBV11-2 and J usage is TRBJ2-1, with D perhaps being TRBD1 or TRBD2 (5 bases each). Germline V gene lookup returns CDR1 SGHAT and CDR2 FQNNGV. The CDR3 contains 13 residues. The ends were cut back, 6 bases at V and 8 bases at J, with 14 bases in the middle. The CDR3 DNA is TGTGCCAGCAGGGGACCCTCGAACGATGAGCAGTTCTTC. Amino acids: CASRGPSNDEQFF. The full variable domain, with the rest looked up from reference TRBV11-2 and TRBJ2-1, is EAGVAQSPRYKIIEKRQSVAFWCNPISGHATLYWYQQILGQGPKLLIQFQNNGVVDDSQLPKDRFSAERLKGVDSTLKIQPAKLEDSAVYLCASRGPSNDEQFFGPGTRLTVL.

This clonotype was seen repeatedly, ten times or more. This chain uses TRBV28 with TRBJ1-2; D may be TRBD1 (6 bases). CDR1 and CDR2 (germline): MDHEN, SYDVKM. With 4 bases removed from V and 7 bases from J, the gap between germline ends came to 13 bases. CDR3 size: 13 residues. The CDR3 bases are TGTGCCAGCAGTTCCCAAGGGGGGATTGGCTACACCTTC. It yields the protein CASSSQGGIGYTF.